These 6 T cell receptor beta chains came from one sample sequenced in a study of blood T cell repertoires in COVID-19. Data came from immunoSEQ multiplex PCR; TCRdb stores just in-frame clones and leaves some out. The sample carries fewer than 450,000 clones, over 70% recorded once. What was sequenced was peripheral blood. These TCRs come from a woman aged 45-60 years with COVID-19, enrolled during active disease.

V gene TRBV23-1 combines with J gene TRBJ1-5; 7 bases map to TRBD1. TRBV23-1 is reported as an ORF; its role is uncertain. CDR3 length equals 17 residues. V gave up 2 bases and J gave up 6 bases; unmatched junction bases: 13. The CDR3 sequence: CASSQQQTGEITQPQHF. DNA of the CDR3: TGCGCCAGCAGTCAACAACAAACAGGGGAGATCACTCAGCCCCAGCATTTT.

The J gene is TRBJ2-7, the V gene TRBV24-1; TRBD2 matches at 8 bases. Per germline, CDR1 KGHDR and CDR2 SFDVKD. The CDR3 extends over 16 amino acids. The V segment lost 0 bases and the J segment 0 bases; nucleotides outside the gene matches: 3. The CDR3 bases are TGTGCCACCAGTGATTTGGAGGCGGGAGGCTCCTACGAGCAGTACTTC. Its translation is CATSDLEAGGSYEQYF.

J is TRBJ2-7 and V is TRBV6-1, with TRBD2 identical over 7 bases. The V gene's germline CDR1 is MNHNS and CDR2 SASEGT. The CDR3 is 16 amino acids. The V and J ends lost 2 bases and 4 bases, in that order; junction bases with no gene match: 11. Here the CDR3 reads CASSEWLARESYEQYF. In DNA form, the CDR3 reads TGTGCCAGCAGTGAATGGTTAGCGCGGGAGTCTTACGAGCAGTACTTC.

The chain links TRBV11-2 to TRBJ1-4, with a weak D call TRBD1 (5 bases). Germline V gene data show CDR1 as SGHAT and CDR2 as FQNNGV. The CDR3 has 15 amino acids. The V gene lost 1 base and the J gene lost 6 bases, with 12 bases spanning the gap. The CDR3 loop is CASSLGTTSHEKLFF. The DNA of the CDR3 is TGTGCCAGCAGCTTAGGGACAACCTCCCATGAAAAACTGTTTTTT.

This clone showed up just a few times. The J gene is TRBJ1-1, the V gene TRBV10-1, with D uncertain. The CDR3 covers 11 residues. Germline loops: CDR1 WNHNN, CDR2 SYGVQD (reference sequence). The V end was cut by 2 bases, the J end by 11 bases, with 9 bases between. In DNA form, the CDR3 reads TGCGCCAGCAGTGAGGGGCTTAGGGCTTTCTTT. This gives the protein CASSEGLRAFF.

V is TRBV13 and J is TRBJ2-1; TRBD2 agrees at 13 bases. With 5 bases clipped from V and 7 bases from J, the junction kept 2 bases outside the gene matches. Looked up from germline, CDR1 is PRHDT and CDR2 is FYEKMQ (reference sequence). The CDR3 runs to 14 residues. For the CDR3, the DNA is TGTGCCAGCAGCAGGACTAGCGGGAGTAATGAGCAGTTCTTC. Its translation: CASSRTSGSNEQFF.